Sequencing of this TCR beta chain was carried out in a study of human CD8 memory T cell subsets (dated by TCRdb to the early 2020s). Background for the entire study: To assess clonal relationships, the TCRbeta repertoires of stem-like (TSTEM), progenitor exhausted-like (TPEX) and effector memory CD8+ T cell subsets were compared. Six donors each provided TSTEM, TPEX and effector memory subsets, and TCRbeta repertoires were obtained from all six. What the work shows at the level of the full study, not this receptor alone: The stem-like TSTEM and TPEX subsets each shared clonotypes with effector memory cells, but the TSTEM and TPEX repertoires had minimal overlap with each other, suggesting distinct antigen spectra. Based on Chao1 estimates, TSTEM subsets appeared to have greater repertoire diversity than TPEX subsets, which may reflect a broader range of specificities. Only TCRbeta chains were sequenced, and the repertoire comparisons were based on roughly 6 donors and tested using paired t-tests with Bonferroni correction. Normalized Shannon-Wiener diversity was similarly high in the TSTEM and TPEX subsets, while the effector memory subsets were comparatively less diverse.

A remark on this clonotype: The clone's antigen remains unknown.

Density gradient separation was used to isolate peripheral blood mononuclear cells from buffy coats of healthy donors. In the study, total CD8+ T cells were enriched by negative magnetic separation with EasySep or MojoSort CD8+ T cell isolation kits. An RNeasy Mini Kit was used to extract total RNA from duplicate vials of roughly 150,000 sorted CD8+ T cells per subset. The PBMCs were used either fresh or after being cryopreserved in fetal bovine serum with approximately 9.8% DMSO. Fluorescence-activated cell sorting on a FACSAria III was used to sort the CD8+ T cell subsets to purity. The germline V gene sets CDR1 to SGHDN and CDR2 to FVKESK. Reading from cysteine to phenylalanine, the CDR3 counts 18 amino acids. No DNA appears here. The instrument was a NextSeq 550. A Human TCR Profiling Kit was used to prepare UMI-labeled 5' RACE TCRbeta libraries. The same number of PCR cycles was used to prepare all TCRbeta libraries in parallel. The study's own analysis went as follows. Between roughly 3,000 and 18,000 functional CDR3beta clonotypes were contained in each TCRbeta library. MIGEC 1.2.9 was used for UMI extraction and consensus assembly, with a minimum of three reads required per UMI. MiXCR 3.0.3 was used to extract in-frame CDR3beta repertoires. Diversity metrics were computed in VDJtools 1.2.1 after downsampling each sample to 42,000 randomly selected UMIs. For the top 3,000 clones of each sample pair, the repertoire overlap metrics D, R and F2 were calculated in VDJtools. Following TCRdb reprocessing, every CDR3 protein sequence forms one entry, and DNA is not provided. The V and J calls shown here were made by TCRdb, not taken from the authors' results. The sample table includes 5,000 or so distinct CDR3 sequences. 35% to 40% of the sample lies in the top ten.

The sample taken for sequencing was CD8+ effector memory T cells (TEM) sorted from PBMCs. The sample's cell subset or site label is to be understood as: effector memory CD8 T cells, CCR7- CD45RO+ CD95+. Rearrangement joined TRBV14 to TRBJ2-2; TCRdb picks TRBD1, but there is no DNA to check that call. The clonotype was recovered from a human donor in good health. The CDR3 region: CASSQEDVTGFYTGELFF.